The 17 T cell receptor beta chains listed next were all sequenced from one sample in a study of cytomegalovirus exposure and HLA in healthy donors. The PCR contained 60 Vbeta and 13 Jbeta primers. TCRdb's table, derived via immunoSEQ multiplex PCR, lists solely in-frame clones and lacks some. In all, the sample yields 65,000 to 80,000 clones. Sequenced material: PBMCs. These receptors were obtained from a female donor in good health and CMV-seropositive.

The J gene is TRBJ1-5, the V gene TRBV7-8; 7 bases match TRBD1. J was trimmed by 7 bases and V by 5 bases; bases with no gene match: 11. Germline assignment: CDR1 SGHVS and CDR2 FQNEAQ. The CDR3 length is 15 residues. CDR3 amino acids: CASSQDRGLGQPQHF. The CDR3 DNA reads as TGTGCCAGCAGCCAAGATAGGGGGCTGGGGCAGCCCCAGCATTTT.

In nucleotides, the CDR3 is TGTGCCCCCAGTTCTAAGGGGCGGGGGCGGACAGACACCGGGGAGCTGTTTTTT. It encodes CAPSSKGRGRTDTGELFF. This chain links TRBV7-8 with TRBJ2-2; tentatively, D is TRBD2 (7 bases). Germline values: CDR1 SGHVS, CDR2 FQNEAQ. This CDR3 region has 18 residues. V lost 11 bases to trimming and J lost 3 bases, with 28 bases between them.

This chain uses TRBV29-1 with TRBJ2-5, with D hard to call. The length of the CDR3 is 12 residues. The V and J ends lost 3 bases and 2 bases respectively, with 7 bases between them. Germline loops: CDR1 SQVTM, CDR2 ANQGSEA. The CDR3 reads CSVEVQQETQYF. The CDR3 bases are TGCAGCGTTGAGGTCCAGCAAGAGACCCAGTACTTC. The full variable domain, its missing parts supplied by reference TRBV29-1 and TRBJ2-5, is SAVISQKPSRDICQRGTSLTIQCQVDSQVTMMFWYRQQPGQSLTLIATANQGSEATYESGFVIDKFPISRPNLTFSTLTVSNMSPEDSSIYLCSVEVQQETQYFGPGTRLLVL.

The chain combines TRBV4-1 with TRBJ1-2, with 8 bases lining up with TRBD1. After removal of 3 bases from V and 1 base from J, the junction contained 7 bases not matched to a gene. The CDR3 is 16 residues long. Per germline, CDR1 MGHRA and CDR2 YSYEKL. CDR3 residues: CASSQEGTGNNYGYTF. DNA for the CDR3: TGCGCCAGCAGCCAGGAAGGGACAGGAAATAACTATGGCTACACCTTC.

The chain links TRBV10-3 to TRBJ1-2, with 7 nucleotides matching TRBD1. With 4 bases clipped from V and 2 bases from J, the junction kept 1 base outside the gene matches. Germline assignment: CDR1 ENHRY and CDR2 SYGVKD. CDR3 length: 13 amino acids. CDR3 coding DNA: TGTGCCATCAGTGGGGGACAGAACTATGGCTACACCTTC. This translates into CAISGGQNYGYTF.

The rearrangement uses TRBV19 and TRBJ2-5; 7 bases are a match to TRBD1. CDR1 is LNHDA and CDR2 is SQIVND in the germline V gene (reference sequence). V was pared by 8 bases and J by 1 base, with 10 bases of the junction left unmatched. The CDR3 loop spans 15 amino acids. Here the CDR3 DNA reads TGTGCCAGTGCCCAACGGGGACAGCCCCAAGAGACCCAGTACTTC. The encoded protein is CASAQRGQPQETQYF.

The genes are TRBV6-5 and TRBJ2-7, with D tentatively TRBD1 (5 bases). The CDR3 covers 14 residues. V lost 5 bases to trimming and J lost 5 bases, with 16 bases between them. Germline-derived CDR1 and CDR2 are MNHEY and SVGAGI. The CDR3 loop reads CASSMTVPLHEQYF. The CDR3 bases are TGTGCCAGCAGTATGACAGTGCCACTCCACGAGCAGTACTTC.

The chain is built from TRBV6-6 and TRBJ2-7; D is perhaps TRBD2 (6 bases). The CDR3 loop spans 13 amino acids. The V end was cut by 5 bases, the J end by 0 bases, with 8 bases between. Germline lookup yields CDR1 MNHNY and CDR2 SVGAGI (reference sequence). As DNA, the CDR3 is TGTGCCAGCAGTCCGGGGGACTCCTACGAGCAGTACTTC. Its protein is CASSPGDSYEQYF.

The chain has TRBV7-6 and TRBJ1-1, with D unresolved. Germline CDR1 and CDR2: SGHVS and FNYEAQ. The CDR3 is 14 amino acids. With 5 bases removed from V and 3 bases from J, the gap between germline ends came to 13 bases. For the CDR3, the DNA is TGTGCCAGCAGCCCGGGGAGCATCCACACTGAAGCTTTCTTT. Translation gives CASSPGSIHTEAFF. The full variable domain, rest sourced from reference TRBV7-6 and TRBJ1-1, is GAGVSQSPRYKVTKRGQDVALRCDPISGHVSLYWYRQALGQGPEFLTYFNYEAQQDKSGLPNDRFSAERPEGSISTLTIQRTEQRDSAMYRCASSPGSIHTEAFFGQGTRLTVV.

The chain is built from TRBV9 and TRBJ1-1; D might be TRBD1 (5 bases). The V end was cut by 4 bases, the J end by 0 bases, with 13 bases between. The CDR3 extends over 15 amino acids. The V gene's germline CDR1 is SGDLS and CDR2 YYNGEE. The chain's CDR3 is CASSFGQGMNTEAFF. In DNA, the CDR3 is TGTGCCAGCAGCTTCGGCCAGGGAATGAACACTGAAGCTTTCTTT.

The CDR3 coding sequence is TGTGCCAGCAGTCTCCGGACAGGGCGGGAAAAACTGTTTTTT. As protein: CASSLRTGREKLFF. The chain uses TRBV27 and TRBJ1-4; 8 nucleotides match TRBD1. Germline V gene lookup returns CDR1 MNHEY and CDR2 SMNVEV (reference sequence). The ends lost 5 bases at V and 8 bases at J; junction bases unmatched: 7. This CDR3 is 14 amino acids long.

With respect to this clone: Other DNA sequences in this specimen translate into the identical CDR3. The V call is TRBV28, the J call TRBJ2-7; TRBD1 agrees at 10 bases. The CDR3 runs 17 residues. From germline, CDR1 is MDHEN and CDR2 SYDVKM. V gave up 5 bases and J gave up 4 bases; unmatched junction bases: 14. In nucleotides, the CDR3 is TGTGCCAGCAGTCCCCTTATACGGGGGACAGGGGCTTACGAGCAGTACTTC. This codes for CASSPLIRGTGAYEQYF.

The chain recombines TRBV4-3 with TRBJ1-1; D gene uncertain. This CDR3 has 15 residues. Germline loops: CDR1 LGHNA, CDR2 YSLEER. Trimming removed 2 bases from V and 5 bases from J, with 15 bases in between. CDR3 nucleotide sequence: TGCGCCAGCAGCCAAACTATGGGTAGTTGGACTGAAGCTTTCTTT. This encodes CASSQTMGSWTEAFF.

The chain has TRBV28 and TRBJ2-3; tentative D call: TRBD2 (6 bases). V lost 0 bases and J lost 3, with 10 bases in between. This CDR3 has 15 residues. Germline assignment: CDR1 MDHEN and CDR2 SYDVKM. The CDR3 is CASSLWGGVTDTQYF. Here the CDR3 DNA reads TGTGCCAGCAGTTTATGGGGGGGAGTTACAGATACGCAGTATTTT.

This chain joins TRBV6-5 and TRBJ1-5; D not certain. Germline V gene lookup returns CDR1 MNHEY and CDR2 SVGAGI. The CDR3 runs 15 residues. Trimming cost V 0 bases and J 2 bases, with 8 bases left between them. CDR3 nucleotide sequence: TGTGCCAGCAGTTACTCGAGGAATGGCAATCAGCCCCAGCATTTT. Amino acid sequence: CASSYSRNGNQPQHF.

The chain links TRBV11-2 to TRBJ2-5; D gene ambiguous. The CDR3 totals 12 residues. The germline V gene encodes CDR1 SGHAT and CDR2 FQNNGV. V dropped 2 bases and J dropped 5 bases, with 6 bases sitting between them. CDR3 region: CASSLIPETQYF. The CDR3 nucleotides are TGTGCCAGCAGCTTAATTCCGGAGACCCAGTACTTC.

The chain recombines TRBV4-3 with TRBJ1-4; D not resolved. Looked up from germline, CDR1 is LGHNA and CDR2 is YSLEER. Trimming took 1 base from V and 9 from J, leaving 6 bases between them. CDR3 length equals 12 residues. CDR3 nucleotides: TGCGCCAGCAGCCAAGCGGGGAAAAAACTGTTTTTT. This gives the protein CASSQAGKKLFF.